This paragraph reports one TCR beta chain. Data came from immunoSEQ multiplex PCR; TCRdb stores just in-frame clones and leaves some out. The table includes 250,000 to 350,000 clones, 89% detected once. J gave up 6 bases and V 4 bases, and 8 bases lay outside the gene matches. The CDR3 totals 16 residues. Germline V CDR1 and CDR2: MDHEN, SYDVKM. The data were obtained in a study of blood T cell repertoires in COVID-19. Looking at the study overall: The origin of the acute and convalescent COVID-19 samples was the United States, Italy and Spain.

Sequences were obtained from peripheral blood. The chain joins TRBV28 to TRBJ2-3, with 12 bases that match TRBD2. The sequence came from a middle-aged woman who had recovered from COVID-19. Written as DNA, the CDR3 is TGTGCCAGCAGTTCTCCGACTAGCGGGAGATTCGATACGCAGTATTTT. It specifies CASSSPTSGRFDTQYF.